Listed here are 24 T cell receptor beta chains from one sample, sequenced in a study of control samples from healthy donors and cancer patients. Repertoires were generated with immunoSEQ multiplex PCR, while TCRdb's copy carries only in-frame clones and drops some. The sample has 170,000 or so clones; 90% to 95% are singletons. The sequenced material came from blood. The receptors originated from a woman between 18 and 30 years old in good health.

The CDR3 bases are TGTGCCAGCAGCCCTCCCCCAGGTGCTAGCGGATGGGAGCAGTACTTC. This codes for CASSPPPGASGWEQYF. This chain joins TRBV7-2 and TRBJ2-7; 7 bases agree with TRBD2. The CDR3 loop spans 16 amino acids. V shed 5 bases, J shed 7 bases, and the junction held 17 bases outside the gene matches. Germline CDR1 SGHTA, CDR2 FQGNSA.

This chain uses TRBV5-6 with TRBJ1-4; possibly TRBD1 for D (5 bases). CDR1 is SGHDT and CDR2 is YYEEEE in the germline V gene. V was pared by 1 base and J by 8 bases, with 21 bases between. The CDR3 sequence is 17 residues long. CDR3 in amino acids: CASSLLGGNPRLEKLFF. As DNA, the CDR3 is TGTGCCAGCAGCTTGCTCGGGGGTAACCCACGGTTGGAAAAACTGTTTTTT.

The chain recombines TRBV5-4 with TRBJ2-3, with a weak D call TRBD2 (6 bases). Germline CDR1 SGHNT, CDR2 YYREEE (reference sequence). The CDR3 totals 16 residues. V was shortened by 2 bases and J by 3 bases, with 16 bases between the two germline ends. The CDR3 nucleotides are TGTGCCAGCAGCTTTGTTCGGGGGAGCTCTACAGATACGCAGTATTTT. Translation gives CASSFVRGSSTDTQYF.

The chain carries TRBV28 and TRBJ1-1, with a possible D match to TRBD1 (6 bases). Looked up from germline, CDR1 is MDHEN and CDR2 is SYDVKM. The V end was cut by 5 bases, the J end by 4 bases, with 20 bases between. The CDR3 consists of 16 residues. DNA for the CDR3: TGTGCCAGCAGTATATTCGGAACAGGGTGGAGCACTGAAGCTTTCTTT. Encoded protein: CASSIFGTGWSTEAFF.

The CDR3 here is CASSFEVNGYTF. In DNA, the CDR3 is TGTGCCAGCAGCTTCGAAGTCAATGGCTACACCTTC. The gene calls are TRBV5-6 and TRBJ1-2; D unclear. The CDR3 is made up of 12 amino acids. The V end lost 2 bases, the J end lost 6 bases, and 8 bases lay between the germline ends. CDR1 and CDR2 (germline): SGHDT, YYEEEE.

The rearrangement joins TRBV10-3 to TRBJ1-3; the D is unclear. The CDR3 contains 16 residues. V was pared by 0 bases and J by 0 bases, with 9 bases between. Germline V gives CDR1 ENHRY, CDR2 SYGVKD. This chain's CDR3 is CAISESSNPSGNTIYF. The CDR3 bases are TGTGCCATCAGTGAGTCGTCGAACCCCTCTGGAAACACCATATATTTT.

The chain employs TRBV5-4 and TRBJ2-2; D not resolved. Germline V CDR1 and CDR2: SGHNT, YYREEE (reference sequence). V lost 2 bases, J lost 6 bases, and 11 bases lay in between. CDR3 length equals 14 residues. CDR3 in DNA: TGTGCCAGCAGCTTATTTTACGGGCCCGGGGAGCTGTTTTTT. Protein sequence: CASSLFYGPGELFF.

This rearrangement joins TRBV6-6 to TRBJ1-5; no firm D call. CDR1 and CDR2 (germline): MNHNY, SVGAGI (reference sequence). With 6 bases removed from V and 5 bases from J, the gap between germline ends came to 11 bases. CDR3 length equals 13 residues. This CDR3 is CASRNHGDQPQHF. CDR3 coding DNA: TGTGCCAGCAGGAACCACGGCGATCAGCCCCAGCATTTT.

This chain links TRBV6-4 with TRBJ2-3; D tentatively reads TRBD1 or TRBD2 (5 bases each). This CDR3 has 15 residues. The germline CDR1 and CDR2 sequences are MRHNA and SNTAGT. V shed 6 bases and J shed 1 base, with 14 bases lying between them. CDR3 region: CASRASGPRTDTQYF. Written as DNA, the CDR3 is TGTGCCAGCAGAGCGTCGGGACCCCGCACAGATACGCAGTATTTT.

The rearrangement links TRBV19 to TRBJ1-5; 8 bases map to TRBD1. Germline V gene sequence: CDR1 LNHDA, CDR2 SQIVND (reference sequence). The CDR3 loop spans 14 amino acids. Unmatched junction bases numbered 5, after V lost 10 bases and J lost 0 bases. CDR3 in amino acids: CATRTGLSNQPQHF. The CDR3 nucleotides are TGTGCCACAAGGACAGGGCTTAGCAATCAGCCCCAGCATTTT.

The chain joins TRBV4-1 to TRBJ1-5, with 7 bases matching TRBD1. There are 19 residues in the CDR3. J was trimmed by 0 bases and V by 5 bases; bases with no gene match: 16. From germline, CDR1 is MGHRA and CDR2 YSYEKL. This chain's CDR3 is CASSDRKTLGQNSNQPQHF. The CDR3, as DNA: TGCGCCAGCAGCGATCGGAAAACCTTGGGACAGAATAGCAATCAGCCCCAGCATTTT.

The V gene is TRBV14, the J gene TRBJ1-1, with D maybe TRBD1 (6 bases). The V end lost 0 bases, the J end lost 5 bases, and 16 bases lay between the germline ends. From germline, CDR1 is SGHDN and CDR2 FVKESK. CDR3 length: 16 amino acids. CDR3 nucleotides: TGTGCCAGCAGCCAAGATCGGGGGCAGGTTGTGACTGAAGCTTTCTTT. Translating it yields CASSQDRGQVVTEAFF.

The chain combines TRBV18 with TRBJ2-2; 7 nucleotides line up with TRBD1. CDR3 length: 17 amino acids. The germline gives CDR1 KGHSH, CDR2 LQKENI. V shed 0 bases and J 3 bases; nucleotides not matched to a gene: 7. CDR3 sequence reads: CASSPPQGEGDTGELFF. The CDR3 DNA reads TGTGCCAGCTCACCACCGCAGGGGGAAGGGGACACCGGGGAGCTGTTTTTT.

V gene TRBV9 combines with J gene TRBJ2-2, with 8 bases lining up with TRBD2. Trimming at V came to 0 bases and at J to 3 bases, leaving 10 bases not matched to a gene. Germline-derived CDR1 and CDR2 are SGDLS and YYNGEE. The CDR3 consists of 18 residues. This CDR3 reads CASSVVEWEAGDTGELFF. The CDR3 coding sequence is TGTGCCAGCAGCGTAGTGGAATGGGAAGCGGGGGACACCGGGGAGCTGTTTTTT. The whole variable domain, filled in from reference TRBV9 and TRBJ2-2, reads DSGVTQTPKHLITATGQRVTLRCSPRSGDLSVYWYQQSLDQGLQFLIQYYNGEERAKGNILERFSAQQFPDLHSELNLSSLELGDSALYFCASSVVEWEAGDTGELFFGEGSRLTVL.

The CDR3 nucleotides are TGTGCCAGCAGCTTTCAGCCAGGGGGGGCAGATACGCAGTATTTT. It specifies CASSFQPGGADTQYF. This chain links TRBV7-2 with TRBJ2-3, with D perhaps TRBD1 or TRBD2 (7 bases each). This CDR3 contains 15 residues. CDR1 and CDR2 from the germline V gene are SGHTA and FQGNSA. Trimming removed 3 bases at V and 4 bases at J, with 14 bases between. The full variable domain, completed using reference TRBV7-2 and TRBJ2-3, is GAGVSQSPSNKVTEKGKDVELRCDPISGHTALYWYRQSLGQGLEFLIYFQGNSAPDKSGLPSDRFSAERTGGSVSTLTIQRTQQEDSAVYLCASSFQPGGADTQYFGPGTRLTVL.

The chain is built from TRBV28 and TRBJ2-7; the match to TRBD2 covers 10 bases. CDR1 and CDR2 (germline): MDHEN, SYDVKM. Trimming took 6 bases from V and 6 from J; bases not matched to a gene: 8. This CDR3 region has 14 residues. CDR3 region: CASRELAGRLEQYF. The CDR3 DNA reads TGTGCCAGCAGGGAACTAGCGGGAAGGCTCGAGCAGTACTTC. The whole variable domain, remainder taken from reference TRBV28 and TRBJ2-7, is DVKVTQSSRYLVKRTGEKVFLECVQDMDHENMFWYRQDPGLGLRLIYFSYDVKMKEKGDIPEGYSVSREKKERFSLILESASTNQTSMYLCASRELAGRLEQYFGPGTRLTVT.

The CDR3 DNA follows: TGTGCCAGCAGCGCCGAGAGCGGGATTGCAAGCGAGCAGTACTTC. Amino acids: CASSAESGIASEQYF. The gene calls are TRBV9 and TRBJ2-7; 7 positions match TRBD2. Trimming took 3 bases from V and 6 from J; bases not matched to a gene: 12. The CDR3 loop spans 15 amino acids. Germline V gene data show CDR1 as SGDLS and CDR2 as YYNGEE.

As regards this clone: Other DNA sequences from this sample encode an identical CDR3 as well. The rearrangement links TRBV18 to TRBJ1-4; D is unresolved. Trimming cost V 6 bases and J 2 bases, with 4 bases left between them. This CDR3 comprises 12 residues. In germline, CDR1 is KGHSH, CDR2 LQKENI. CDR3 nucleotide sequence: TGTGCCAGCTCCCCCACTAATGAAAAACTGTTTTTT. Translation: CASSPTNEKLFF.

The chain recombines TRBV11-3 with TRBJ1-2; 8 bases align to TRBD1. The CDR3 has 14 amino acids. V dropped 5 bases and J dropped 4; count of bases not matched to a gene: 6. Germline V gene lookup returns CDR1 SGHNT and CDR2 YENEEA. The DNA for the CDR3 is TGTGCCAGCAGCGAACAGGGGGAAGGCTATGGCTACACCTTC. Residues: CASSEQGEGYGYTF.

The chain carries TRBV28 and TRBJ1-2; tentatively, D is TRBD1 (6 bases). Germline-derived CDR1 and CDR2 are MDHEN and SYDVKM. The CDR3 totals 14 residues. V lost 7 bases to trimming and J lost 1 base, with 13 bases between them. This CDR3 is CASTGHNLNYGYTF. The DNA of the CDR3 is TGTGCCAGCACGGGACACAACCTTAACTATGGCTACACCTTC.

The chain couples TRBV2 to TRBJ2-7, with 10 bases identical to TRBD1. Germline loops: CDR1 SNHLY, CDR2 FYNNEI. This CDR3 is 16 amino acids long. J lost 3 bases, V lost 2 bases, and 7 bases had no gene match. The CDR3 sequence is CASSESVGTGDYEQYF. The DNA for the CDR3 is TGTGCCAGCAGTGAATCGGTCGGGACAGGGGACTACGAGCAGTACTTC.

The chain employs TRBV7-9 and TRBJ1-2; 10 nucleotides line up with TRBD1. V dropped 5 bases and J dropped 6; count of bases not matched to a gene: 6. The CDR3 length is 14 residues. The germline gives CDR1 SEHNR, CDR2 FQNEAQ (reference sequence). CDR3: CASSIETGGNGYTF. The CDR3, as DNA: TGTGCCAGCAGCATTGAGACAGGGGGCAATGGCTACACCTTC.

This chain joins TRBV18 and TRBJ1-5; D gene ambiguous. The germline V gene has CDR1 KGHSH and CDR2 LQKENI. CDR3 length: 13 residues. Trimming pared 3 bases from V and 4 bases from J, leaving 7 bases between. The CDR3 here is CASSPDINQPQHF. CDR3 nucleotide sequence: TGTGCCAGCTCACCTGACATTAATCAGCCCCAGCATTTT.

This chain joins TRBV28 and TRBJ2-3; no clear D. The CDR3 is 16 amino acids. V was pared by 6 bases and J by 2 bases, with 18 bases between. Germline assignment: CDR1 MDHEN and CDR2 SYDVKM. CDR3 DNA sequence: TGTGCCAGCAGCACTTACCCTACAGTTACCACAGATACGCAGTATTTT. Translation gives CASSTYPTVTTDTQYF.